Listed below are T cell receptor beta chains from one sample, sequenced in a study of blood T cell repertoires in COVID-19. Clones were read by immunoSEQ multiplex PCR, and TCRdb kept only the in-frame ones, dropping some. The sample carries under 200,000 clones, roughly 82% recorded once. Sequenced: peripheral blood. The receptors originated from a woman aged 55-70 years with COVID-19, enrolled during active disease. Both conserved end residues are part of each CDR3. A D gene is named only where the DNA matches it firmly. For some rows the clone size is stated as once, few or many, or as a class when expanded; others skip it.

TRBJ2-5 | - | TRBV5-4 | - | CASSLAEDYQETQYF | TGTGCCAGCAGCTTGGCCGAGGACTACCAAGAGACCCAGTACTTC
TRBJ1-4 | - | TRBV28 | TRBD1 | CASSRTGGGWEKLFF | TGTGCCAGCAGCCGAACAGGGGGTGGATGGGAAAAACTGTTTTTT
TRBJ1-1 | - | TRBV10-3 | - | CAISSYRVNTEAFF | TGTGCCATCAGTTCCTACAGGGTGAACACTGAAGCTTTCTTT
TRBJ2-3 | - | TRBV4-1 | TRBD2 | CASSQLASGGAIDTQYF | TGCGCCAGCAGCCAACTTGCCAGCGGGGGGGCCATAGATACGCAGTATTTT
TRBJ1-6 | - | TRBV10-3 | - | CAISGAGYNSPLHF | TGTGCCATCAGTGGGGCGGGGTATAATTCACCCCTCCACTTT
TRBJ1-6 | few | TRBV5-1 | TRBD1 | CASSPQGGSSYNSPLHF | TGCGCCAGCAGCCCACAGGGGGGGAGCTCCTATAATTCACCCCTCCACTTT
TRBJ1-5 | - | TRBV28 | - | CASSLLPVEPQHF | TGTGCCAGCAGCTTACTACCTGTTGAGCCCCAGCATTTT
TRBJ1-1 | - | TRBV5-1 | - | CASSLEGRITTEAFF | TGCGCCAGCAGCTTGGAAGGCAGGATAACGACTGAAGCTTTCTTT
TRBJ2-3 | few | TRBV4-2 | TRBD2 | CASSQLAGGHTDTQYF | TGTGCCAGCAGCCAACTAGCGGGGGGGCACACAGATACGCAGTATTTT
TRBJ2-1 | few | TRBV25-1 | TRBD2 | CASSEGTSGINEQFF | TGTGCCAGCAGTGAAGGGACTAGCGGGATCAATGAGCAGTTCTTC
TRBJ1-2 | - | TRBV5-6 | - | CASSVPPGGGGYTF | TGTGCCAGCAGCGTTCCCCCAGGCGGGGGTGGCTACACCTTC
TRBJ2-5 | - | TRBV9 | - | CASSVAPLRGETQYF | TGTGCCAGCAGCGTAGCCCCTCTCAGGGGAGAGACCCAGTACTTC
TRBJ2-7 | few | TRBV29-1 | TRBD2 | CSVETSGKHEQYF | TGCAGCGTTGAGACTAGCGGGAAACACGAGCAGTACTTC
TRBJ1-4 | once | TRBV7-2 | TRBD1 | CASSSRQGGTNEKLFF | TGTGCCAGCAGCTCCCGACAGGGGGGAACTAATGAAAAACTGTTTTTT
TRBJ1-5 | - | TRBV10-3 | - | CAISEGRGLDQPQHF | TGTGCCATCAGTGAGGGTCGAGGGCTCGATCAGCCCCAGCATTTT
TRBJ1-1 | - | TRBV11-3 | TRBD1 | CASSRGPTEAFF | TGTGCCAGCAGCAGGGGGCCTACTGAAGCTTTCTTT
TRBJ1-5 | - | TRBV4-1 | - | CASSQVPGGNQPQHF | TGCGCCAGCAGCCAAGTCCCGGGCGGGAATCAGCCCCAGCATTTT
TRBJ2-3 | once | TRBV9 | TRBD1 | CASSPFRDRGTDTQYF | TGTGCCAGCAGCCCCTTCCGGGACAGGGGCACAGATACGCAGTATTTT
TRBJ1-4 | - | TRBV14 | - | CASSGVNEKLFF | TGTGCCAGCTCCGGGGTAAATGAAAAACTGTTTTTT
TRBJ2-7 | once | TRBV4-1 | - | CASSQDGLASYEQYF | TGCGCCAGCAGCCAAGACGGCCTAGCCTCCTACGAGCAGTACTTC
TRBJ2-7 | - | TRBV29-1 | - | CSVEDKTGASYEQYF | TGCAGCGTTGAAGATAAGACAGGAGCCTCCTACGAGCAGTACTTC
TRBJ1-3 | - | TRBV7-9 | - | CASSLEGVGNTIYF | TGTGCCAGCAGCTTAGAAGGGGTTGGAAACACCATATATTTT
TRBJ1-2 | - | TRBV20-1 | - | CSGLQGIGYTF | TGCAGTGGACTCCAGGGGATCGGCTACACCTTC
TRBJ2-1 | - | TRBV18 | - | CASSPDRTNDEQFF | TGTGCCAGCTCACCTGACAGGACAAACGATGAGCAGTTCTTC
TRBJ2-5 | - | TRBV4-1 | - | CASSQEDGSGSGETQYF | TGCGCCAGCAGCCAAGAGGACGGTTCAGGGTCGGGAGAGACCCAGTACTTC
TRBJ1-4 | - | TRBV18 | TRBD1 | CASSLYRDSEKLFF | TGTGCCAGCTCACTATACCGGGACAGCGAAAAACTGTTTTTT
TRBJ2-1 | - | TRBV5-1 | TRBD1 | CASSPDPTGGTLNEQFF | TGCGCCAGCAGCCCGGACCCGACAGGGGGGACCTTAAATGAGCAGTTCTTC